A selection of T cell receptor beta chains follows, all from one sample in a study of T cell clonotyping in hematopoietic cell transplantation. TCRdb's copy holds only in-frame clones and misses some; the assay was immunoSEQ multiplex PCR. The data hold tens of thousands of clones, with 94% observed a single time. Sequenced material: peripheral blood mononuclear cells. Receptor source: a woman between 45 and 65 years old in good health. Some clones in this sample may be carry-over from other donors' samples. Both conserved end residues are trimmed from each CDR3. The D gene is left open where the match is weak. The size entry is marked missing in some rows and otherwise reads once, few, many or a size class.

>TRBJ1-1|TRBD1|11|TRBV27|.
ASSWTGAAEAF
>TRBJ2-5|TRBD2|15|TRBV7-2|.
ASSDGLAGRYQETQY
>TRBJ1-5|TRBD1|12|TRBV19|once
ASSIGQGHQPQH
>TRBJ2-7|.|11|TRBV4-3|.
ASSQDTFYEQY
>TRBJ2-2|TRBD1|12|TRBV7-3|.
ASSMDRGTGELF
>TRBJ2-2|TRBD1|13|TRBV19|.
ASSSSGGYTGELF
>TRBJ2-3|TRBD2|12|TRBV7-8|.
ASSLAGGTDTQY
>TRBJ1-3|.|13|TRBV4-2|.
ASSRRGDSGNTIY
>TRBJ1-4|.|10|TRBV19|.
ASSTRDEKLF
>TRBJ1-2|.|9|TRBV20-1|.
SAPGLGGYT
>TRBJ1-1|TRBD1|13|TRBV11-2|.
ASSSDNRGYTEAF
>TRBJ1-1|.|12|TRBV7-9|.
ASSYDMENTEAF
>TRBJ1-5|.|12|TRBV5-6|.
ASSLADSDQPQH
>TRBJ1-2|TRBD1|13|TRBV28|.
ASSSWTGGGYGYT
>TRBJ1-1|.|14|TRBV5-1|.
ASSTTAMDRIPEAF
>TRBJ1-1|TRBD1|14|TRBV28|.
ASSPRTGGRKTEAF
>TRBJ1-1|TRBD1|10|TRBV30|.
AWGTGGAKAF
>TRBJ2-5|.|11|TRBV15|.
ATSEGGLETQY
>TRBJ2-7|TRBD1|13|TRBV11-3|.
ASSSPRQGAYEQY
>TRBJ1-2|.|11|TRBV2|.
ASSPDRNYGYT
>TRBJ1-6|TRBD1|13|TRBV7-2|.
ASSYGQGRESPLH
>TRBJ2-1|.|12|TRBV10-3|.
AIRRGTPSDEQF
>TRBJ2-1|.|11|TRBV5-6|.
ASSFGQYNEQF
>TRBJ1-6|TRBD1|12|TRBV7-2|.
ASSHGTGNSPLH
>TRBJ2-5|.|11|TRBV4-3|.
ASSQGPSETQY
>TRBJ2-3|.|12|TRBV5-4|.
ASSPGGQSDTQY
>TRBJ1-2|.|12|TRBV4-2|.
ASSPGDTSEGYT
>TRBJ2-1|.|9|TRBV5-1|.
ASSLGNEQF
>TRBJ1-2|.|13|TRBV4-3|.
ASSQDSNAPWGYT
>TRBJ2-7|.|12|TRBV6-6|.
ASSYEAPTYEQY
>TRBJ1-1|.|13|TRBV19|.
ASSPRGGYEGEAF
>TRBJ1-6|.|14|TRBV7-2|.
ASRAGQTTYNSPLH
>TRBJ2-2|.|15|TRBV7-2|.
ASSLVVAVEFTGELF
>TRBJ1-1|.|13|TRBV4-3|.
ASSQDVSPNTEAF
>TRBJ2-7|.|12|TRBV7-6|.
ASSGRDKGYEQY
>TRBJ2-2|.|14|TRBV4-3|.
ASSQVRGANTGELF
>TRBJ2-5|.|12|TRBV29-1|.
SVEEEGLQETQY
>TRBJ1-5|TRBD1|12|TRBV6-1|once
ASSDPGGYQPQH
>TRBJ1-1|TRBD1|14|TRBV15|.
ATSRDGDRGSTEAF
>TRBJ1-6|TRBD1|12|TRBV28|.
ASRDRPLGGSLH
>TRBJ2-5|TRBD1|15|TRBV28|.
ASRYQIGMGQQETQY
>TRBJ2-3|TRBD2|15|TRBV11-1|.
ASSFGLAGGHTDTQY
>TRBJ2-2|.|14|TRBV28|.
ASSFSGTLSTGELF
>TRBJ2-7|.|10|TRBV14|few
ASSQNREEQY
>TRBJ2-2|.|12|TRBV11-3|.
ASSSLRGTGELF
>TRBJ2-2|.|18|TRBV12-5|.
ASGLVSGANSWRNTGELF
>TRBJ2-3|TRBD1|14|TRBV7-3|.
ASRPTGTEDTDTQY
>TRBJ1-2|TRBD1|14|TRBV6-1|.
ASSERTGQGNYGYT
>TRBJ2-2|.|12|TRBV6-5|.
ASGAGPHTGELF
>TRBJ1-6|.|14|TRBV14|.
ASSQFGPGTGSPLH
>TRBJ1-5|.|11|TRBV5-4|.
ASSWDNDQPQH
>TRBJ2-2|.|9|TRBV2|.
ASVEGRELF
>TRBJ2-3|.|13|TRBV7-9|.
ASTQVGQSTDTQY
>TRBJ2-5|.|11|TRBV7-6|.
ASSLLTEETQY